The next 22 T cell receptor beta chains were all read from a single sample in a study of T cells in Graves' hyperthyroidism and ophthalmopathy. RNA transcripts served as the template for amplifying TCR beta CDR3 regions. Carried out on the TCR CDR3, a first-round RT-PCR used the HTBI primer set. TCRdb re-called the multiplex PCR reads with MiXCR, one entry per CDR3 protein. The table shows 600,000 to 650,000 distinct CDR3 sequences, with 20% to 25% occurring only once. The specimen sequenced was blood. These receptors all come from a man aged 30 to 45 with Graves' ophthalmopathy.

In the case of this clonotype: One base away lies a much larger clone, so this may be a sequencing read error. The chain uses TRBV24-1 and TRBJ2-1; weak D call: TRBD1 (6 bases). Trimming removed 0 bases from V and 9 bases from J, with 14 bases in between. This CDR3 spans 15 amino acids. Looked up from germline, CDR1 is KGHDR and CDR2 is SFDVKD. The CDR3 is CATSDLQLGGGEQFF. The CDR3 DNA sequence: TGTGCCACCAGTGATTTGCAGCTTGGGGGCGGTGAGCAGTTCTTC.

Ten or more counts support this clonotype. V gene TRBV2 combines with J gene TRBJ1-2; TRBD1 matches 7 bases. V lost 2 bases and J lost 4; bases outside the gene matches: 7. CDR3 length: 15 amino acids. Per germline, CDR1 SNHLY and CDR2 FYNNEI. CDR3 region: CASSEPRGPSYGYTF. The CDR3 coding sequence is TGTGCCAGCAGTGAACCGAGGGGGCCCTCCTATGGCTACACCTTC.

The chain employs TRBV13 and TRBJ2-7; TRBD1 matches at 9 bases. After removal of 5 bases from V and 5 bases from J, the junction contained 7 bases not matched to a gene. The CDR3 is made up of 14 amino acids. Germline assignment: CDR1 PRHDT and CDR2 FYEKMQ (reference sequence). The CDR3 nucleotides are TGTGCCAGCAGCCTAGACAGGGGGGGCCACGAGCAGTACTTC. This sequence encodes CASSLDRGGHEQYF. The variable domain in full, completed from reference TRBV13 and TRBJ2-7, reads AAGVIQSPRHLIKEKRETATLKCYPIPRHDTVYWYQQGPGQDPQFLISFYEKMQSDKGSIPDRFSAQQFSDYHSELNMSSLELGDSALYFCASSLDRGGHEQYFGPGTRLTVT.

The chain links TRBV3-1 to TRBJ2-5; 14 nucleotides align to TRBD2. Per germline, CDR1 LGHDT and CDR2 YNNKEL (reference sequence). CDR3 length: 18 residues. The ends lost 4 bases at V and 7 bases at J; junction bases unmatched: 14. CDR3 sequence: CASSRGLAGERILWTQYF. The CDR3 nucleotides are TGTGCCAGCAGCCGGGGACTAGCGGGAGAGCGAATACTCTGGACCCAGTACTTC.

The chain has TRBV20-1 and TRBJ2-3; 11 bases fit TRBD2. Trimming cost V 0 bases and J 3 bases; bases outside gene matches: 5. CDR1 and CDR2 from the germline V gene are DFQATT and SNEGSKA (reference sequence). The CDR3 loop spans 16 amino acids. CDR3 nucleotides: TGCAGTGCTAGAGATCTTAGGACTAGCGGGACAGATACGCAGTATTTT. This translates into CSARDLRTSGTDTQYF.

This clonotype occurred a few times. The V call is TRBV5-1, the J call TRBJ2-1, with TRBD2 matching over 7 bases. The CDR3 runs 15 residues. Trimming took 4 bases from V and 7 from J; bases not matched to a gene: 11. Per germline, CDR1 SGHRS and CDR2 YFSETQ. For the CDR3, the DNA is TGCGCCAGCAGCCGGAGGGCGGGAGTAAGGAATGAGCAGTTCTTC. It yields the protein CASSRRAGVRNEQFF.

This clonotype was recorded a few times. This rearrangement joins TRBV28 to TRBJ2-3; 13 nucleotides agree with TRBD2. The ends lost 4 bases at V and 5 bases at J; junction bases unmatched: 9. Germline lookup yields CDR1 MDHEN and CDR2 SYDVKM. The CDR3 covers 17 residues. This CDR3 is CASSSHGLAGERDTQYF. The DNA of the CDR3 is TGTGCCAGCAGTTCTCATGGACTAGCGGGAGAAAGAGATACGCAGTATTTT.

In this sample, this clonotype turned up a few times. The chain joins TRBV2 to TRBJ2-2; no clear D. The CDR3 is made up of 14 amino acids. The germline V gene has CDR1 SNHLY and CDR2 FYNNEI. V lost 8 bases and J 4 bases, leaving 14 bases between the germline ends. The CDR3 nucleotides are TGTGCCAGCTTAATTGACCTGGGCACCGGGGAGCTGTTTTTT. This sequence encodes CASLIDLGTGELFF.

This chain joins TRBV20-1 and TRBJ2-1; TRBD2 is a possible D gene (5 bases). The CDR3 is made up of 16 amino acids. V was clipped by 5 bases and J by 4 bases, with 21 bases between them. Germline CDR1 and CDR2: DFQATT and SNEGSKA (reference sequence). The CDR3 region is CSASERRFGFYNEQFF. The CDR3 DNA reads TGCAGTGCTTCAGAGCGGAGGTTCGGCTTTTACAATGAGCAGTTCTTC.

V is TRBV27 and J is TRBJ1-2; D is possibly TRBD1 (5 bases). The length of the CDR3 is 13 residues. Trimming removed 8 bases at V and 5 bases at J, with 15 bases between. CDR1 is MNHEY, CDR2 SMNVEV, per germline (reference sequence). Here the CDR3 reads CASRVGVGYGYTF. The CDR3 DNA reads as TGTGCCAGCCGGGTGGGGGTGGGTTATGGCTACACCTTC.

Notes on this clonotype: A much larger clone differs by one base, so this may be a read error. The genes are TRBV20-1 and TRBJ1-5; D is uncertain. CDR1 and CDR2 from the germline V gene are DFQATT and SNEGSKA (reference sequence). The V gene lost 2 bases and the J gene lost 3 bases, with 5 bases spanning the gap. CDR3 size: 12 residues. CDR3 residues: CSARLNNQPQHF. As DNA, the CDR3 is TGCAGTGCTAGACTTAACAATCAGCCCCAGCATTTT.

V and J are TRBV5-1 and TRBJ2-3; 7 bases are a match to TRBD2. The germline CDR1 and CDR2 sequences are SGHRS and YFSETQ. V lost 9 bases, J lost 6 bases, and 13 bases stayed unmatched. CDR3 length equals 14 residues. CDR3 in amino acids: CATARGDPSDTQYF. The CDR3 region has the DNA TGCGCCACTGCCCGGGGGGACCCTTCCGATACGCAGTATTTT.

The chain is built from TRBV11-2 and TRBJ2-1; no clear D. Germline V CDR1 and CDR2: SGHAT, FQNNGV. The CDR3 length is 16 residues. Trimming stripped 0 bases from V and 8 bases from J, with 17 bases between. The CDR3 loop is CASSLDRAISNYEQFF. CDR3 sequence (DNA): TGTGCCAGCAGCTTAGACCGGGCGATTAGTAACTATGAGCAGTTCTTC. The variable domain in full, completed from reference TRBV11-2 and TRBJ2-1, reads EAGVAQSPRYKIIEKRQSVAFWCNPISGHATLYWYQQILGQGPKLLIQFQNNGVVDDSQLPKDRFSAERLKGVDSTLKIQPAKLEDSAVYLCASSLDRAISNYEQFFGPGTRLTVL.

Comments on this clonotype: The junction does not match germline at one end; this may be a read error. The CDR3 sequence is CASSRTSGRNTGELSF. In DNA form, the CDR3 reads TGTGCCAGCAGTCGAACTAGCGGGAGGAACACCGGGGAGCTGTCTTTT. The J gene is TRBJ2-2, the V gene TRBV6-1; 12 positions agree with TRBD2. CDR1 is MNHNS, CDR2 SASEGT, per germline. The CDR3 is 16 amino acids.

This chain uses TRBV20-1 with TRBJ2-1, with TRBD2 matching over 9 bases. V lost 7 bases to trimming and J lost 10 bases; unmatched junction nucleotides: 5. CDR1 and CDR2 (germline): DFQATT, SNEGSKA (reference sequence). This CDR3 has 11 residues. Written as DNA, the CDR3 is TGCAGTGTAGCGGGAGAGGAGGAGCAGTTCTTC. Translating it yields CSVAGEEEQFF.

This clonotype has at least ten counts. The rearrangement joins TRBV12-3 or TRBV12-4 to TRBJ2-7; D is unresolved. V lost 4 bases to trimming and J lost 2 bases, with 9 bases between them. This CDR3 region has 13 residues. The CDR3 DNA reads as TGTGCCAGCAGTTCAAGTCCCCCCTACGAGCAGTACTTC. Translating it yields CASSSSPPYEQYF.

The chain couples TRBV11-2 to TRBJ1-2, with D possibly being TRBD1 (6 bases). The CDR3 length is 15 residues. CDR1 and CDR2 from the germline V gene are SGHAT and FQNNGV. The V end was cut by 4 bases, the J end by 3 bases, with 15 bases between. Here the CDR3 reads CASSWSRGGDYGYTF. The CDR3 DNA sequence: TGTGCCAGCAGCTGGAGTAGAGGGGGGGACTATGGCTACACCTTC. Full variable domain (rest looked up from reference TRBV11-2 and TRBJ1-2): EAGVAQSPRYKIIEKRQSVAFWCNPISGHATLYWYQQILGQGPKLLIQFQNNGVVDDSQLPKDRFSAERLKGVDSTLKIQPAKLEDSAVYLCASSWSRGGDYGYTFGSGTRLTVV.

CDR3 sequence: CASSSRTKLYEQYF. CDR3 bases: TGTGCCAGCAGCTCCCGGACCAAACTTTACGAGCAGTACTTC. The genes are TRBV5-4 and TRBJ2-7, with D uncertain. Germline CDR1 reads SGHNT; CDR2 reads YYREEE (reference sequence). This CDR3 spans 14 amino acids. V lost 3 bases and J lost 4, with 14 bases in between.

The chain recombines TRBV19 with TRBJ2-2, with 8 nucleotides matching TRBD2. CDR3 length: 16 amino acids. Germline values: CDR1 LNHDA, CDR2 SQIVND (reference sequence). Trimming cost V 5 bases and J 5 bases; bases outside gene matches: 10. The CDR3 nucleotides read TGTGCCAGTAGTGAAACAGCGGGAGTGGAAACCGGGGAGCTGTTTTTT. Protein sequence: CASSETAGVETGELFF.

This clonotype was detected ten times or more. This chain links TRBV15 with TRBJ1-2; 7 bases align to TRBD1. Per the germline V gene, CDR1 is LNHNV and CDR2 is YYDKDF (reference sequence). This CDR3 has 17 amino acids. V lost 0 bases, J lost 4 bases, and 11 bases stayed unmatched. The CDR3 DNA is TGTGCCACCAGCAGAGATCCCACCCGAGGGGGCGGCTATGGCTACACCTTC. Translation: CATSRDPTRGGGYGYTF.

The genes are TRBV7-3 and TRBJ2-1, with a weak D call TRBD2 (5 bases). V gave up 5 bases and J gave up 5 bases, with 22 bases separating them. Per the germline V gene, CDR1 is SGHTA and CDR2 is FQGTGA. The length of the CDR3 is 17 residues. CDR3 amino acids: CASSRSLGAGPDNEQFF. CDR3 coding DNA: TGTGCCAGCAGCAGATCCCTTGGCGCGGGTCCTGACAATGAGCAGTTCTTC.

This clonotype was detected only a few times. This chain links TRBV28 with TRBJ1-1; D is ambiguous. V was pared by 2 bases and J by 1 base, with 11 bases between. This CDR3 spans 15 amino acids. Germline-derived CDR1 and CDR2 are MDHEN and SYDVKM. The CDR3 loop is CASSLPGSTNTEAFF. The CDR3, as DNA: TGTGCCAGCAGTTTACCGGGTTCTACGAACACTGAAGCTTTCTTT.